These T cell receptor beta chains were read from a single sample in a study of T cell repertoires in cytomegalovirus infection. Their antigens remain unidentified. TCRdb analysed the reads with MiXCR anew, one entry per CDR3 protein. The sample carries about 480,000 distinct CDR3 sequences, about 33% recorded once. The source was cultured PBMCs, collected from culture after CMV antigen stimulation. The receptor set was obtained from a human donor in good health (CMV status not recorded). Some clones in this sample may be carry-over from other donors' samples. CDR3s include the opening cysteine and the closing phenylalanine or tryptophan. Each record gives: clone size, D gene, V gene, J gene, CDR3 DNA, CDR3 protein. The D gene is left open where the match is weak. Clone size is stated in some rows and not others, as once, few, many or a class when expanded.

>NA|TRBD2|TRBV4-3|TRBJ2-3
TGCGCCAGCAGCCGAAGGCGCTTCAGGACTAGCGAGACAGATACGCAGTATTTT
CASSRRRFRTSETDTQYF
>NA|TRBD2|TRBV10-3|TRBJ2-1
TGTGCCATCAGGGAGGGACTAGCGGGGGCGGACAAAAGATACAATGAGCAGTTCTTC
CAIREGLAGADKRYNEQFF
>NA|NA|TRBV7-2|TRBJ2-1
TGTGCCAGCAGCCGTAGTAGCGGAATATACAATGAGCAGTTCTTC
CASSRSSGIYNEQFF
>NA|NA|TRBV4-3|TRBJ2-3
TGCGCCAGCAGCCAAGCAATTCCGGTCATACGGCTGACTTCTAGCACAGATACGCAGTATTTT
CASSQAIPVIRLTSSTDTQYF
>NA|TRBD1|TRBV4-2|TRBJ2-1
TGTGCCAGCAGCCAGTTTCCTGACTACCGGGACAGGGAGAGGAATGAGCAGTTCTTC
CASSQFPDYRDRERNEQFF
>NA|NA|TRBV7-6|TRBJ1-5
TGTGCCAGCAGCTTATTTTTCAGTCAGCCCCAGCATTTT
CASSLFFSQPQHF
>NA|NA|TRBV27|TRBJ1-1
TGTGCCAGCAGTCAACGACAGAGAGAGAACACTGAAGCTTTCTTT
CASSQRQRENTEAFF
>NA|TRBD2|TRBV23-1|TRBJ2-1
TGCGCCAGCAGTCAATCAAGAGCGGGAGGGCCGCGGAATGAGCAGTTCTTC
CASSQSRAGGPRNEQFF
>NA|NA|TRBV12-3/TRBV12-4|TRBJ2-1
TGTGCCGTAACCGGGACGAATTACAATGAGCAGTTCTTC
CAVTGTNYNEQFF
>few|TRBD1|TRBV7-6|TRBJ1-1
TGTGCCAGCAGCTTAGATCAGGGGGCGAAGGATGAAGCTTTCTTT
CASSLDQGAKDEAFF